One sample yielded the 32 T cell receptor beta chains listed below, sequenced in a study of glioma-infiltrating T cells after dendritic cell vaccination. Stated time point: after dendritic cell vaccination, including at tumor progression/relapse. Produced via immunoSEQ multiplex PCR; TCRdb's table is partial and in-frame only. The sample yields approximately 91,000 clones, approximately 75% seen once. Sequenced here: blood, sampled after dendritic cell vaccination. The receptors derive from a human donor with glioblastoma.

The V gene is TRBV5-1, the J gene TRBJ2-7, with D perhaps matching TRBD1 (7 bases). V dropped 4 bases and J dropped 1 base, with 18 bases sitting between them. Germline V gene sequence: CDR1 SGHRS, CDR2 YFSETQ. The CDR3 has 16 amino acids. Here the CDR3 reads CASSRERTGQSYEQYF. The CDR3 DNA is TGCGCCAGCAGCCGGGAGAGGACAGGACAATCCTACGAGCAGTACTTC.

V usage is TRBV18 and J usage is TRBJ1-6; tentatively, D is TRBD1 (6 bases). CDR3 length: 13 amino acids. CDR1 is KGHSH, CDR2 LQKENI, per germline. V lost 3 bases to trimming and J lost 10 bases, with 10 bases between them. DNA of the CDR3: TGTGCCAGCTCACCTAACAGGGAATCACCCCTCCACTTT. It codes for CASSPNRESPLHF.

The CDR3 nucleotides are TGTGCCAGCAGTTTATCCCTCGAACTAGCTGGGGATACGCAGTATTTT. Its protein product is CASSLSLELAGDTQYF. This chain links TRBV28 with TRBJ2-3, with D maybe TRBD2 (6 bases). This CDR3 comprises 16 residues. The germline V gene encodes CDR1 MDHEN and CDR2 SYDVKM. Between the trimmed V and J ends, which lost 1 base and 6 bases, there was a span of 17 bases.

This clone occurred once. CDR3 in DNA: TGTGCCAGCTCACTACAGGGAGCTACAAACTATGGCTACACCTTC. Amino acids: CASSLQGATNYGYTF. The chain combines TRBV18 with TRBJ1-2; TRBD1 is a possible D gene (6 bases). Per the germline V gene, CDR1 is KGHSH and CDR2 is LQKENI. The V end lost 4 bases, the J end lost 2 bases, and 14 bases lay between the germline ends. The CDR3 length is 15 residues.

The chain combines TRBV5-1 with TRBJ2-3; D is perhaps TRBD1 (6 bases). Germline CDR1 reads SGHRS; CDR2 reads YFSETQ. The ends were cut back, 4 bases at V and 0 bases at J, with 12 bases in the middle. The CDR3 is made up of 15 amino acids. CDR3 nucleotide sequence: TGCGCCAGCAGCCCCGGACAGACTAGCACAGATACGCAGTATTTT. Translated, it gives CASSPGQTSTDTQYF.

CDR3 loop: CASSLEARGPNTEAFF. CDR3 in DNA: TGCGCCAGCAGCTTGGAGGCCAGGGGACCGAACACTGAAGCTTTCTTT. This chain joins TRBV5-1 and TRBJ1-1, with a tentative D call TRBD1 (6 bases). The CDR3 has 16 amino acids. Germline V lookup: CDR1 SGHRS, CDR2 YFSETQ. V was trimmed by 0 bases and J by 1 base, leaving 13 bases between them.

The rearrangement uses TRBV12-1 and TRBJ1-5; the tabulated D call, TRBD1, remains unverified against the DNA. TRBV12-1 is a known pseudogene. The CDR3 sequence is 18 residues long. The CDR3 nucleotides read TGTGCCAGCAGCTTTGTATCGGGACAGCCGTTTAGCAATCAGCCCCAGCATTTT. Amino acid sequence: CASSFVSGQPFSNQPQHF.

The genes are TRBV18 and TRBJ2-1, with TRBD2 matching 10 bases. The CDR3 has 16 residues. Germline V gives CDR1 KGHSH, CDR2 LQKENI. With V trimmed by 3 bases and J by 10 bases, 12 bases remained unmatched. CDR3 in DNA: TGTGCCAGCTCACCCCAGGGGGTAGCGGGAGGAGGAGAGCAGTTCTTC. Translating gives CASSPQGVAGGGEQFF.

This clone was counted between two and nine times. CDR3 loop: CASSLGPGMDEQYV. CDR3 DNA sequence: TGTGCCAGCAGCTTGGGACCGGGGATGGACGAGCAGTACGTC. The chain carries TRBV5-5 and TRBJ2-7, with a weak D call TRBD2 (5 bases). The V gene's germline CDR1 is SGHKS and CDR2 YYEKEE (reference sequence). Between the trimmed V and J ends, which lost 0 bases and 5 bases, there was a span of 12 bases. This CDR3 spans 14 amino acids.

The CDR3 loop reads CASSRDRGVYNEQFF. In DNA form, the CDR3 reads TGTGCCAGCAGCAGGGACAGGGGGGTCTACAATGAGCAGTTCTTC. The chain links TRBV5-4 to TRBJ2-1; TRBD1 matches at 11 bases. The CDR3 extends over 15 amino acids. After removal of 4 bases from V and 3 bases from J, the junction contained 3 bases not matched to a gene. Per germline, CDR1 SGHNT and CDR2 YYREEE (reference sequence).

The chain combines TRBV10-1 with TRBJ1-1; the D is unclear. The CDR3 is made up of 14 amino acids. Germline assignment: CDR1 WNHNN and CDR2 SYGVQD (reference sequence). The germline V and J ends were trimmed by 0 bases and 10 bases, with 15 bases remaining between them. CDR3 in DNA: TGCGCCAGCAGTGAGTCGGGCCGAGTAATAGGAGCTTTCTTT. Residues: CASSESGRVIGAFF.

The chain employs TRBV29-1 and TRBJ2-1; TRBD1 might be the D (5 bases). The germline V gene encodes CDR1 SQVTM and CDR2 ANQGSEA. The CDR3 consists of 13 residues. The V and J ends lost 5 bases and 0 bases respectively, with 8 bases between them. The CDR3 DNA reads as TGCAGCGTTCAACAGGTCTCCTACAATGAGCAGTTCTTC. The encoded protein is CSVQQVSYNEQFF.

V gene TRBV6-1 combines with J gene TRBJ2-3, with 8 bases lining up with TRBD2. Germline CDR1 reads MNHNS; CDR2 reads SASEGT. The J segment lost 2 bases and the V segment lost 4 bases, leaving 2 bases of the junction unmatched. This CDR3 contains 14 residues. CDR3 coding DNA: TGTGCCAGCAGTGCGGGAGGGAACACAGATACGCAGTATTTT. It encodes CASSAGGNTDTQYF.

The chain is built from TRBV9 and TRBJ1-1, with 8 bases identical to TRBD1. Germline CDR1 and CDR2: SGDLS and YYNGEE. V trimming: 0 bases; J trimming: 4 bases; junction bases outside the gene matches: 5. The CDR3 spans 15 residues. DNA for the CDR3: TGTGCCAGCAGCGTAGGCAGGCAGGGGGCCACTGAAGCTTTCTTT. Protein sequence: CASSVGRQGATEAFF.

J is TRBJ2-5 and V is TRBV5-1, with unresolved D. The germline V gene encodes CDR1 SGHRS and CDR2 YFSETQ. This CDR3 contains 13 residues. The V end was cut by 4 bases, the J end by 4 bases, with 11 bases between. The DNA of the CDR3 is TGCGCCAGCAGCCCGTCTCCCCCAGAGACCCAGTACTTC. Residues: CASSPSPPETQYF.

V gene TRBV5-6 combines with J gene TRBJ1-4; D might be TRBD1 (5 bases). The germline V gene encodes CDR1 SGHDT and CDR2 YYEEEE. The CDR3 sequence is 14 residues long. V lost 0 bases and J 4 bases, leaving 7 bases between the germline ends. CDR3 sequence: CASSLAGINEKLFF. The CDR3 DNA follows: TGTGCCAGCAGCTTGGCAGGGATTAATGAAAAACTGTTTTTT.

The chain links TRBV5-1 to TRBJ1-3; D not certain. The CDR3 consists of 15 residues. V gave up 0 bases and J gave up 4 bases, with 11 bases separating them. Germline V gives CDR1 SGHRS, CDR2 YFSETQ. CDR3: CASSLDGSRGNTIYF. The CDR3 DNA follows: TGCGCCAGCAGCTTGGACGGGTCGCGAGGAAACACCATATATTTT.

The chain combines TRBV6-1 with TRBJ1-2, with D maybe TRBD1 (5 bases). Trimming shortened V by 3 bases and J by 4 bases, and 12 bases separated the two germline ends. Looked up from germline, CDR1 is MNHNS and CDR2 is SASEGT. The CDR3 has 14 residues. CDR3 residues: CASSDPGRAYGYTF. In DNA form, the CDR3 reads TGTGCCAGCAGTGACCCCGGCAGGGCCTATGGCTACACCTTC.

The rearrangement uses TRBV6-5 and TRBJ2-2; D gene uncertain. Germline V lookup: CDR1 MNHEY, CDR2 SVGAGI. The CDR3 sequence is 16 residues long. Trimming pared 2 bases from V and 4 bases from J, leaving 14 bases between. The CDR3 protein is CASSYRFPPGTGELFF. The DNA of the CDR3 is TGTGCCAGCAGTTACAGGTTTCCCCCGGGCACCGGGGAGCTGTTTTTT.

V and J are TRBV7-8 and TRBJ2-7; the match to TRBD1 covers 12 bases. Trimming took 5 bases from V and 6 from J; bases not matched to a gene: 5. Germline CDR1 is SGHVS and CDR2 is FQNEAQ. The CDR3 runs to 14 residues. CDR3 region: CASSLGTGGTEQYV. The CDR3 DNA reads TGTGCCAGCAGCCTCGGGACAGGGGGCACCGAGCAGTACGTC.

The V and J genes are TRBV27 and TRBJ2-7; D unresolved. Germline CDR1 reads MNHEY; CDR2 reads SMNVEV (reference sequence). V lost 5 bases and J lost 2, with 13 bases in between. The CDR3 spans 14 residues. CDR3 amino acids: CASSATTETYEQYF. The CDR3 bases are TGTGCCAGCAGTGCAACCACAGAGACCTACGAGCAGTACTTC.

V usage is TRBV2 and J usage is TRBJ1-2; tentatively, D is TRBD1 (5 bases). The germline gives CDR1 SNHLY, CDR2 FYNNEI. The CDR3 contains 14 residues. V was cut by 4 bases and J by 8 bases, with 17 bases left in between. The CDR3: CASSVTGISSGYTF. The CDR3 bases are TGTGCCAGCAGTGTTACAGGAATTTCCTCGGGCTACACCTTC. Using reference TRBV2 and TRBJ1-2 for the parts outside the CDR3, the full variable domain is EPEVTQTPSHQVTQMGQEVILRCVPISNHLYFYWYRQILGQKVEFLVSFYNNEISEKSEIFDDQFSVERPDGSNFTLKIRSTKLEDSAMYFCASSVTGISSGYTFGSGTRLTVV.

This chain joins TRBV6-5 and TRBJ2-7; 7 bases are shared with TRBD2. Germline CDR1 is MNHEY and CDR2 is SVGAGI. The CDR3 extends over 14 amino acids. V was clipped by 2 bases and J by 5 bases; unmatched bases: 6. The CDR3 coding sequence is TGTGCCAGCAGTTACCCCGGGGGGAGCCACGAGCAGTACTTC. Its protein product is CASSYPGGSHEQYF.

CDR3 nucleotides: TGTGCCATCAGTGACGCGGTGCTCGATACGCAGTATTTT. Encoded protein: CAISDAVLDTQYF. V is TRBV10-3 and J is TRBJ2-3; D is unclear. The CDR3 runs 13 residues. Trimming removed 3 bases at V and 6 bases at J, with 10 bases between. Germline values: CDR1 ENHRY, CDR2 SYGVKD.

On this clone: An end of the junction does not agree with germline; a read error may underlie this. The CDR3 loop reads CSVEERGVF. The CDR3 DNA is TGCAGCGTTGAAGAGCGCGGGGTTTTT. J is TRBJ2-3 and V is TRBV29-1; the D gene is possibly TRBD2 (6 bases). Germline V gene sequence: CDR1 SQVTM, CDR2 ANQGSEA. There are 9 residues in the CDR3.

This clone was seen just once. Here the CDR3 DNA reads TGTGCCAGCAGCTCAGAACCACAGGGATGGAATGAGCAGTTCTTC. This gives the protein CASSSEPQGWNEQFF. This sequence joins TRBV11-2 and TRBJ2-1; TRBD1 is a possible D gene (6 bases). The V gene lost 4 bases and the J gene lost 7 bases, with 17 bases spanning the gap. Germline V gives CDR1 SGHAT, CDR2 FQNNGV. The CDR3 contains 15 residues. The full variable domain, its missing parts supplied by reference TRBV11-2 and TRBJ2-1, is EAGVAQSPRYKIIEKRQSVAFWCNPISGHATLYWYQQILGQGPKLLIQFQNNGVVDDSQLPKDRFSAERLKGVDSTLKIQPAKLEDSAVYLCASSSEPQGWNEQFFGPGTRLTVL.

The chain links TRBV5-1 to TRBJ1-1; 9 bases line up with TRBD1. Unmatched junction bases numbered 8, after V lost 3 bases and J lost 5 bases. In germline, CDR1 is SGHRS, CDR2 YFSETQ. The CDR3 totals 15 residues. The CDR3 coding sequence is TGCGCCAGCAGCTGGTCGACAGGGGGGGGAACTGAAGCTTTCTTT. Residues: CASSWSTGGGTEAFF.

This clone is termed medium-sized. This chain joins TRBV4-2 and TRBJ1-2; no clear D. V lost 0 bases, J lost 3 bases, and 17 bases lay in between. Germline CDR1 reads LGHNA; CDR2 reads YNFKEQ. CDR3 length equals 17 residues. CDR3 bases: TGTGCCAGCAGCCAAGATGACTTAGGATCGAGCTACTATGGCTACACCTTC. The encoded protein is CASSQDDLGSSYYGYTF.

The chain couples TRBV10-3 to TRBJ2-1; no reliable D call. Germline assignment: CDR1 ENHRY and CDR2 SYGVKD. Trimming shortened V by 8 bases and J by 8 bases, and 10 bases separated the two germline ends. The CDR3 spans 11 residues. The CDR3 DNA reads TGTGCCATCGCTCTTAGTGATGAGCAGTTCTTC. Translating gives CAIALSDEQFF.

The V call is TRBV28, the J call TRBJ1-5; perhaps TRBD1 as D (5 bases). The germline CDR1 and CDR2 sequences are MDHEN and SYDVKM. V dropped 9 bases and J dropped 0 bases, with 12 bases sitting between them. The CDR3 covers 14 residues. The CDR3 protein is CASRFRVSNQPQHF. The CDR3 DNA follows: TGTGCCAGTAGATTCAGGGTTAGCAATCAGCCCCAGCATTTT. Based on the CDR3 plus reference TRBV28 and TRBJ1-5, the full variable domain is DVKVTQSSRYLVKRTGEKVFLECVQDMDHENMFWYRQDPGLGLRLIYFSYDVKMKEKGDIPEGYSVSREKKERFSLILESASTNQTSMYLCASRFRVSNQPQHFGDGTRLSIL.

The chain carries TRBV9 and TRBJ1-3; 9 positions agree with TRBD1. The CDR3 has 19 amino acids. In germline, CDR1 is SGDLS, CDR2 YYNGEE. V trimming: 6 bases; J trimming: 0 bases; junction bases outside the gene matches: 16. CDR3 bases: TGTGCCAGCACTCAGGGGGACAGGGTAGGGGTTGGCTCTGGAAACACCATATATTTT. As protein: CASTQGDRVGVGSGNTIYF.

The chain is built from TRBV7-2 and TRBJ2-7, with 10 nucleotides matching TRBD2. Germline loops: CDR1 SGHTA, CDR2 FQGNSA. Germline trimming cut 2 bases from V and 5 bases from J; bases unmatched to any gene: 6. This CDR3 is built from 15 residues. The chain's CDR3 is CASSLRAGGPHEQYV. Written as DNA, the CDR3 is TGTGCCAGCAGCTTAAGAGCGGGAGGGCCTCACGAGCAGTACGTC.